This TCR beta chain was found in a study of beta chain features in type 1 diabetes. Study-level findings and limits: The study found that naive, central memory and Treg TCRB repertoires appeared more similar in patients than in healthy donors. There was a possibility that cDNA sequencing over-represented cells with high TCR expression. Shorter TCRB CDR3s, moderately but significantly so, marked every one of the four CD4+ subsets in Type 1 diabetes patients.

To note about this clone: What it binds is not known.

Sequencing targeted expressed TCRB transcripts, as all isolated RNA had been reverse transcribed. The table came from immunoSEQ multiplex PCR; TCRdb's copy has only in-frame clones and leaves some out. Here the sample spans fewer than 400,000 clones, approximately 10% being singletons. The germline CDR1 and CDR2 sequences are SGHTA and FQGNSA. Trimming at V came to 5 bases and at J to 7 bases, leaving 12 bases not matched to a gene. The CDR3 covers 15 residues. The chain is built from TRBV7-2 and TRBJ2-7; 9 positions agree with TRBD1. The sample taken for sequencing was central memory CD4+ T cells from blood. The sequence came from a man aged 25 to 40 with type 1 diabetes. The CDR3 loop reads CASSPSRTGAGEQYF. DNA for the CDR3: TGTGCCAGCAGCCCGAGCCGGACAGGGGCGGGAGAGCAGTACTTC.